Reported below is one TCR beta chain. This clone was seen more than once but under ten times. Its cognate antigen has yet to be identified. The input lacks base qualities; no much larger clone sits a single base away. This sample was taken from a study of blood T cell repertoires in COVID-19 (dated by TCRdb to 2020 to 2022). The study in broad terms: Samples from collaborators originated in the United States, Italy and Spain and spanned both the acute and convalescent phases of COVID-19. Where available, HLA class I and class II types were obtained from metadata supplied by the sample provider rather than from assay-based typing. The samples were drawn from the first 160 participants of the ongoing ImmuneRACE study and from roughly 1,300 subjects provided by 6 global collaborators. A freely available public database, intended as a resource for researchers studying the immune response to SARS-CoV-2, is where the repertoires were released. The sample metadata nearly always contained a de-identified subject ID, COVID-19 status, age in years and sex. The material from the prospective study consisted of cDNA or gDNA derived from T cells, B-cell-depleted T cells, or PBMCs. The dataset comprised deeply sampled blood TCRbeta repertoires from subjects exposed to, actively infected with, or recovered from COVID-19.

Overall study results and their limits: The quantity of clinical and demographic metadata differed by source and by participant and was supplied without curation.

The collaborating institutions used their own protocols to collect whole blood in K2EDTA tubes. Collaborator samples were shipped for TCRbeta analysis as frozen whole blood, isolated PBMCs, or DNA extracted from either sample type. TCRbeta CDR3 regions were amplified from genomic DNA by means of the immunoSEQ Assay, a bias-controlled multiplex PCR. On the study's bioinformatics: Nucleated cell counts per sample were estimated from amplification of reference gene primers within the assay. Sequence reads were collapsed and filtered to measure the absolute abundance of every unique TCRbeta CDR3 rearrangement. For each sample, productive Simpson clonality was calculated by taking the square root of Simpson's diversity index across productive rearrangements. TCRdb re-hosts the immuneACCESS table, in-frame sequences only. Its copies lack some clones; in the studies checked, an unresolved V gene accounts for under half of them, and the cause for the rest is not known. Clone size and the V and J calls come from that table; the DNA yielded D and trimming. Counted in this sample were 60,000 to 80,000 clones; less than 90% of them appeared once. The ten largest make up 8% to 9% of the sample.

The sequenced sample was peripheral blood. The receptor comes from a man in his fifties or sixties with active COVID-19.

This receptor carries the CDR3 CASSESLSFTGYGYTF. The DNA sequence reads TGCGCCAGCAGTGAGTCTCTGAGTTTTACCGGCTATGGCTACACCTTC. The chain uses TRBV10-1 and TRBJ1-2; there is no confident call for the D gene. The CDR3 sequence holds 16 residues, the cysteine and phenylalanine included. The DNA shown is the 48-base CDR3, in frame from base 1. V loses 0 bases, J loses 4 bases, and the germline ends lie 15 bases apart. CDR1 WNHNN and CDR2 SYGVQD are derived from the germline V gene (reference sequence).